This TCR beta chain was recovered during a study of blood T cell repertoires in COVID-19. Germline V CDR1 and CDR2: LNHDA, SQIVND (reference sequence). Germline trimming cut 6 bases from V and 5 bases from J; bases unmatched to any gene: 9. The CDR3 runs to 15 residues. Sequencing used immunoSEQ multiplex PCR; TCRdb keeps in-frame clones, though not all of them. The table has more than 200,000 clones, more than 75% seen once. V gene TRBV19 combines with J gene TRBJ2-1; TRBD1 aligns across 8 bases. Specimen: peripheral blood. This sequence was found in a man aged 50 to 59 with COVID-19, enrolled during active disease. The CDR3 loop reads CASSPRGLVDNEQFF. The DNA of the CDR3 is TGTGCCAGTAGCCCCAGGGGGCTGGTGGACAATGAGCAGTTCTTC.